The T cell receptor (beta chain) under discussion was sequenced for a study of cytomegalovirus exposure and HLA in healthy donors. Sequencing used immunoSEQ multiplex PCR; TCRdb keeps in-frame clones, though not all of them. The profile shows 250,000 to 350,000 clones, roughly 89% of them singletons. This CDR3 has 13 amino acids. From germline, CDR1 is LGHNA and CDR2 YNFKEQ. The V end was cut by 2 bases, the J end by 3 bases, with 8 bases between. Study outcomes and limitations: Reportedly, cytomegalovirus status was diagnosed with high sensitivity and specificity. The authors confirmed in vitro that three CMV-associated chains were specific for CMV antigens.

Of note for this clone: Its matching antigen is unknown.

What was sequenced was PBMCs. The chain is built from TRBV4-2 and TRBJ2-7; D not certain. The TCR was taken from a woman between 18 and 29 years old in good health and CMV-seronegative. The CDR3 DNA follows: TGTGCCAGCAGCCAAATTACTGACTACGAGCAGTACTTC. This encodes CASSQITDYEQYF.